The 21 T cell receptor beta chains given below trace back to one sample, sequenced in a study of Ad26.COV2.S vaccination and SARS-CoV-2 variants (dated by TCRdb to 2020 to 2022). The treatment or condition label for this specimen denotes: 15 to 20 received Ad26.COV2.S at low or high dose, single or two shots; a few received placebo; per-sample allocation not given. Repertoires of vaccine and placebo recipients were sequenced from samples taken on day 63 after the first injection. Receptor libraries were prepared by the immunoSEQ multiplex PCR assay. In its TCRdb copy, this immuneACCESS table keeps in-frame sequences only and misses some clones. Where compared with another copy, unresolved V genes explain less than half of these, and the others have no known cause. For this sample there are 300,000 to 350,000 clones; approximately 86% appear just once. The ten largest clones add up to around 2% of the sample.

The source was peripheral blood, collected in a trial of Ad26.COV2.S vaccine versus placebo. The receptor source for this set is a person between 18 and 65 years old who received the Ad26.COV2.S COVID-19 vaccine or a placebo.

This chain joins TRBV7-2 and TRBJ2-7; 11 bases fit TRBD1. Trimming removed 2 bases from V and 4 bases from J; junction bases left unmatched: 7. Germline CDR1 is SGHTA and CDR2 is FQGNSA. The CDR3 runs to 16 residues. For the CDR3, the DNA is TGTGCCAGCAGCTTAAGTAGGACAGGGGGCAGGTACGAGCAGTACTTC. Its translation is CASSLSRTGGRYEQYF.

The V and J genes are TRBV7-9 and TRBJ1-6; maybe TRBD1 (5 bases). V lost 4 bases and J lost 1, with 8 bases in between. CDR3 length: 15 amino acids. Looked up from germline, CDR1 is SEHNR and CDR2 is FQNEAQ (reference sequence). Written as DNA, the CDR3 is TGTGCCAGCAGCTGGGGACGGTCCTATAATTCACCCCTCCACTTT. Translation gives CASSWGRSYNSPLHF.

The sample holds one count of this clone. The genes are TRBV27 and TRBJ2-1; the match to TRBD1 covers 10 bases. The CDR3 runs to 15 residues. Per the germline V gene, CDR1 is MNHEY and CDR2 is SMNVEV (reference sequence). Trimming took 3 bases from V and 4 from J; bases not matched to a gene: 3. CDR3: CASSLGTGDYNEQFF. CDR3 bases: TGTGCCAGCAGTTTGGGGACAGGGGATTACAATGAGCAGTTCTTC.

The chain recombines TRBV7-2 with TRBJ1-1, with TRBD1 as a possible D gene (6 bases). The CDR3 is 13 amino acids. Germline V gives CDR1 SGHTA, CDR2 FQGNSA. The germline V and J ends were trimmed by 5 bases and 6 bases, with 13 bases remaining between them. CDR3 amino acids: CASSPTGRPEAFF. In nucleotides, the CDR3 is TGTGCCAGCAGCCCTACAGGGAGACCTGAAGCTTTCTTT.

V is TRBV6-5 and J is TRBJ1-6; TRBD1 matches 8 bases. This CDR3 is 15 amino acids long. J was trimmed by 10 bases and V by 6 bases; bases with no gene match: 11. CDR1 and CDR2 from the germline V gene are MNHEY and SVGAGI. The CDR3, as DNA: TGTGCCAGCAGCTGGAGTGACAGGGGACAATCACCCCTCCACTTT. Amino acid sequence: CASSWSDRGQSPLHF.

The CDR3 nucleotides read TGTGCCAGCAGCTTGTCCGGGGCCCTTAATGAAAAACTGTTTTTT. Its translation: CASSLSGALNEKLFF. V usage is TRBV5-5 and J usage is TRBJ1-4, with D possibly TRBD1 on 5 matching bases. Deletions cut 1 base from V and 4 bases from J, with 11 bases between. This CDR3 comprises 15 residues. Per germline, CDR1 SGHKS and CDR2 YYEKEE (reference sequence). The variable domain in full, completed from reference TRBV5-5 and TRBJ1-4, reads DAGVTQSPTHLIKTRGQQVTLRCSPISGHKSVSWYQQVLGQGPQFIFQYYEKEERGRGNFPDRFSARQFPNYSSELNVNALLLGDSALYLCASSLSGALNEKLFFGSGTQLSVL.

The chain recombines TRBV5-4 with TRBJ2-7; TRBD1 matches 7 bases. Germline V lookup: CDR1 SGHNT, CDR2 YYREEE (reference sequence). This CDR3 is 14 amino acids long. V was pared by 5 bases and J by 2 bases, with 7 bases of the junction left unmatched. CDR3 DNA: TGTGCCAGCAGTACGCGACAGGGCACCTACGAGCAGTACTTC. Encoded protein: CASSTRQGTYEQYF.

The V call is TRBV11-3, the J call TRBJ2-5; D possibly corresponds to TRBD2 (5 bases). Germline CDR1 and CDR2: SGHNT and YENEEA. The CDR3 is made up of 13 amino acids. The V end lost 0 bases, the J end lost 5 bases, and 7 bases lay between the germline ends. Here the CDR3 reads CASSLDQRETQYF. The DNA for the CDR3 is TGTGCCAGCAGCTTAGATCAGCGGGAGACCCAGTACTTC.

This sequence joins TRBV6-1 and TRBJ2-7; TRBD2 matches at 11 bases. Unmatched junction bases numbered 15, after V lost 1 base and J lost 1 base. The CDR3 covers 20 residues. CDR1 MNHNS and CDR2 SASEGT come from the germline V gene. DNA for the CDR3: TGTGCCAGCAGTGAAGGATCCGTGCACCAGGGACTAGCGGAATCCTACGAGCAGTACTTC. This translates into CASSEGSVHQGLAESYEQYF.

This clone was picked up one time. This rearrangement joins TRBV9 to TRBJ2-5; 9 positions agree with TRBD1. V lost 4 bases and J lost 3; bases outside the gene matches: 7. The CDR3 spans 15 residues. Germline V lookup: CDR1 SGDLS, CDR2 YYNGEE. CDR3 DNA: TGTGCCAGCAGCCCCGGGGACAGGGTTAAAGAGACCCAGTACTTC. Residues: CASSPGDRVKETQYF.

The rearrangement links TRBV7-8 to TRBJ2-1; tentatively, D is TRBD2 (6 bases). V was cut by 0 bases and J by 9 bases, with 12 bases left in between. There are 14 residues in the CDR3. Germline CDR1 SGHVS, CDR2 FQNEAQ. This chain's CDR3 is CASSLAGPGGEQFF. The DNA of the CDR3 is TGTGCCAGCAGCTTAGCAGGGCCCGGGGGTGAGCAGTTCTTC.

V is TRBV6-5 and J is TRBJ1-1; maybe TRBD1 (6 bases). This CDR3 has 15 amino acids. V was cut by 7 bases and J by 1 base, with 16 bases left in between. Per germline, CDR1 MNHEY and CDR2 SVGAGI. CDR3: CASTSGGGANTEAFF. CDR3 coding DNA: TGTGCCAGCACCTCCGGAGGGGGGGCGAACACTGAAGCTTTCTTT.

The V call is TRBV23-1, the J call TRBJ2-5, with 11 bases identical to TRBD2. TRBV23-1 is annotated as an ORF whose role is uncertain. Unmatched junction bases numbered 9, after V lost 7 bases and J lost 5 bases. CDR3 size: 15 residues. CDR3 amino acids: CASTPDSGGAETQYF. In DNA, the CDR3 is TGCGCCAGCACTCCGGATAGCGGGGGGGCTGAGACCCAGTACTTC.

The rearrangement uses TRBV7-2 and TRBJ1-2, with 8 bases aligning to TRBD1. Trimming cost V 3 bases and J 3 bases; bases outside gene matches: 3. The CDR3 is 14 residues long. The germline CDR1 and CDR2 sequences are SGHTA and FQGNSA. The CDR3: CASSFGTGDYGYTF. The CDR3 DNA reads as TGTGCCAGCAGCTTCGGGACAGGTGACTATGGCTACACCTTC.

Turning to this clone: A much larger clone is a single base away; this may be a read error. J is TRBJ1-6 and V is TRBV5-1, with 7 positions matching TRBD1. This CDR3 is built from 14 residues. V lost 0 bases and J lost 9; bases outside the gene matches: 3. Germline CDR1 reads SGHRS; CDR2 reads YFSETQ. The CDR3 DNA is TGCGCCAGCAGCTTGGAGGGGGCAAGTTCACCCCTCCACTTT. Translated: CASSLEGASSPLHF. Based on the CDR3 plus reference TRBV5-1 and TRBJ1-6, the full variable domain is KAGVTQTPRYLIKTRGQQVTLSCSPISGHRSVSWYQQTPGQGLQFLFEYFSETQRNKGNFPGRFSGRQFSNSRSEMNVSTLELGDSALYLCASSLEGASSPLHFGNGTRLTVT.

This sequence joins TRBV2 and TRBJ1-4; no clear D gene. CDR3 length: 15 amino acids. CDR1 and CDR2 (germline): SNHLY, FYNNEI. The germline V and J ends were trimmed by 7 bases and 0 bases, with 12 bases remaining between them. Here the CDR3 reads CASIGQAATNEKLFF. CDR3 in DNA: TGTGCCAGCATAGGGCAGGCCGCAACTAATGAAAAACTGTTTTTT. The whole variable domain, remainder taken from reference TRBV2 and TRBJ1-4, is EPEVTQTPSHQVTQMGQEVILRCVPISNHLYFYWYRQILGQKVEFLVSFYNNEISEKSEIFDDQFSVERPDGSNFTLKIRSTKLEDSAMYFCASIGQAATNEKLFFGSGTQLSVL.

CDR3 in amino acids: CASSGDAGRDTQYF. The CDR3 bases are TGTGCCAGCAGCGGGGACGCCGGCCGTGATACGCAGTATTTT. The chain carries TRBV9 and TRBJ2-3, with D tentatively TRBD1 or TRBD2 (5 bases each). The CDR3 extends over 14 amino acids. The V and J ends lost 3 bases and 6 bases respectively, with 14 bases between them. Germline V CDR1 and CDR2: SGDLS, YYNGEE.

The chain links TRBV7-9 to TRBJ1-1; TRBD1 agrees at 10 bases. CDR1 is SEHNR and CDR2 is FQNEAQ in the germline V gene (reference sequence). The CDR3 consists of 15 residues. The ends lost 2 bases at V and 7 bases at J; junction bases unmatched: 7. CDR3 nucleotides: TGTGCCAGCAGCTTATATTGGGACAGGGGACTTGAAGCTTTCTTT. This sequence encodes CASSLYWDRGLEAFF.

V usage is TRBV5-1 and J usage is TRBJ1-1; no clear D. The V and J ends lost 1 base and 2 bases respectively, with 9 bases between them. The CDR3 length is 14 residues. Germline CDR1 reads SGHRS; CDR2 reads YFSETQ. CDR3 sequence reads: CASSLPGTNTEAFF. The CDR3 DNA sequence: TGCGCCAGCAGCTTGCCAGGAACCAACACTGAAGCTTTCTTT.

V usage is TRBV7-9 and J usage is TRBJ1-3; D unresolved. Trimming removed 2 bases at V and 6 bases at J, with 8 bases between. CDR3 size: 13 residues. Germline values: CDR1 SEHNR, CDR2 FQNEAQ (reference sequence). CDR3 bases: TGTGCCAGCAGCTTATCCGGAGAAAACACCATATATTTT. Translated: CASSLSGENTIYF.

This clone came up once. The chain couples TRBV27 to TRBJ1-1, with D hard to call. V was clipped by 3 bases and J by 0 bases, with 5 bases between them. The germline CDR1 and CDR2 sequences are MNHEY and SMNVEV (reference sequence). This CDR3 contains 13 residues. The DNA for the CDR3 is TGTGCCAGCAGTTTTTCAGTGAACACTGAAGCTTTCTTT. Its protein is CASSFSVNTEAFF.